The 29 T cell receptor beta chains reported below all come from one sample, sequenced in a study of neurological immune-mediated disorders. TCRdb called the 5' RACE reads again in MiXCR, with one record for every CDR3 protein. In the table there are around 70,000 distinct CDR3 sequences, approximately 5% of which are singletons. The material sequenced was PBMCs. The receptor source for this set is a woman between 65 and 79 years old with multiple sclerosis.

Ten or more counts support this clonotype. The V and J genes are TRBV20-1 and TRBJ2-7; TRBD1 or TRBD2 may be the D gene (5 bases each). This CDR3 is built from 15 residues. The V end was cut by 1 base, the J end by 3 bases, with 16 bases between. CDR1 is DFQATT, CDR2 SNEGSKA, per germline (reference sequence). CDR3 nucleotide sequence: TGCAGTGCTAGAGTCACCAGGGCCGGGAACTACGAGCAGTACTTC. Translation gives CSARVTRAGNYEQYF.

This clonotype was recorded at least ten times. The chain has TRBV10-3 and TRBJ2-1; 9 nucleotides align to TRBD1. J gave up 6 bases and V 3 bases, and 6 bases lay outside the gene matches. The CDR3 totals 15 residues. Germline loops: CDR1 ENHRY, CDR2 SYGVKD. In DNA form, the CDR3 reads TGTGCCATCAGTGACTCTGAGACAGGGGGCAATGAGCAGTTCTTC. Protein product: CAISDSETGGNEQFF.

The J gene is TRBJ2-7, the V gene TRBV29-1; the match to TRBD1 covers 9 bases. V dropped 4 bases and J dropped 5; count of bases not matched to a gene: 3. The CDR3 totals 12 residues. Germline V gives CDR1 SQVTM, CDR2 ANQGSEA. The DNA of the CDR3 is TGCAGCGTTGGGACAGGGGTCGACGAGCAGTACTTC. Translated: CSVGTGVDEQYF.

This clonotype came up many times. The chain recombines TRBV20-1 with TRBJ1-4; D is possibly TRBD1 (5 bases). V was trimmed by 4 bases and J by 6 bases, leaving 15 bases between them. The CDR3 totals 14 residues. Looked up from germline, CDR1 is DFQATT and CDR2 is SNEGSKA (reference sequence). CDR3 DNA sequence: TGCAGTGCTAATGGGGCAGGGAGGGATGAAAAACTGTTTTTT. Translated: CSANGAGRDEKLFF.

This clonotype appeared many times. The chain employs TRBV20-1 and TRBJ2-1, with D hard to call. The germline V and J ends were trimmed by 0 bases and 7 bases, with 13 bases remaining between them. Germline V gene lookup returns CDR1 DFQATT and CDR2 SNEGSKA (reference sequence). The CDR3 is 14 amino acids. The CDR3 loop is CSARDLLRANEQFF. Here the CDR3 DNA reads TGCAGTGCTAGAGACCTTCTTAGGGCGAATGAGCAGTTCTTC.

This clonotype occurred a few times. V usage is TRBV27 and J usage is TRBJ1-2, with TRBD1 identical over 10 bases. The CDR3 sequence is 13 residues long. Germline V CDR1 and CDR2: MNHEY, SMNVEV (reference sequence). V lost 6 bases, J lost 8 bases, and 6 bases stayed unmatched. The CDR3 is CASRSDRGEGYTF. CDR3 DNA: TGTGCCAGCAGGTCGGACAGGGGGGAAGGCTACACCTTC.

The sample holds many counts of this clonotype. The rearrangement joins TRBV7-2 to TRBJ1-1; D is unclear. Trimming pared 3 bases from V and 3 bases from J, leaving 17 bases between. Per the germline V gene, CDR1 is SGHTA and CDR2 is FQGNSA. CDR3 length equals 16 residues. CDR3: CASSLVGRSSDTEAFF. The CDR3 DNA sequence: TGTGCCAGCAGCTTGGTCGGAAGGTCCTCGGACACTGAAGCTTTCTTT.

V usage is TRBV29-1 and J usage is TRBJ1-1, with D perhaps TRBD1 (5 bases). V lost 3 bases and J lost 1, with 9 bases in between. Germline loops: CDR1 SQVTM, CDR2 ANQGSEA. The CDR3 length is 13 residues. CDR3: CSVDPGRNTEAFF. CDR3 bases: TGCAGCGTTGATCCGGGACGGAACACTGAAGCTTTCTTT.

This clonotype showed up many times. CDR3 in amino acids: CASSPGQGYEQYF. In DNA, the CDR3 is TGTGCCAGCAGCCCGGGACAGGGGTACGAGCAGTACTTC. The chain links TRBV7-6 to TRBJ2-7, with 10 bases lining up with TRBD1. J was trimmed by 4 bases and V by 5 bases; bases with no gene match: 2. This CDR3 has 13 residues. Germline CDR1 and CDR2: SGHVS and FNYEAQ.

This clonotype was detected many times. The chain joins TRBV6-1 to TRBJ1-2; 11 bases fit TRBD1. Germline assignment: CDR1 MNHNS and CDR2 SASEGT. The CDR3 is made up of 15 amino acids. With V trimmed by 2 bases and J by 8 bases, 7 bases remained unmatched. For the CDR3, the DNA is TGTGCCAGCAGTGAATCTGGGACAGGGGGAAGGGGCTACACCTTC. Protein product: CASSESGTGGRGYTF.

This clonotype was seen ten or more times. CDR3 amino acids: CASSLQTSYGYTF. The DNA of the CDR3 is TGCGCCAGCAGCTTGCAAACCTCCTATGGCTACACCTTC. This chain connects TRBV5-1 to TRBJ1-2; D unresolved. This CDR3 region has 13 residues. V was trimmed by 1 base and J by 4 bases, leaving 8 bases between them. Per germline, CDR1 SGHRS and CDR2 YFSETQ.

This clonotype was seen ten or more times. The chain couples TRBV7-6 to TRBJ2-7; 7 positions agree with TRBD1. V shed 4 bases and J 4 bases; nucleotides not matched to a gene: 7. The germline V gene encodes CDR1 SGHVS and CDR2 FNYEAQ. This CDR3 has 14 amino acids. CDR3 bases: TGTGCCAGCAGCTCGCCCGGGACAGCTTACGAGCAGTACTTC. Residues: CASSSPGTAYEQYF.

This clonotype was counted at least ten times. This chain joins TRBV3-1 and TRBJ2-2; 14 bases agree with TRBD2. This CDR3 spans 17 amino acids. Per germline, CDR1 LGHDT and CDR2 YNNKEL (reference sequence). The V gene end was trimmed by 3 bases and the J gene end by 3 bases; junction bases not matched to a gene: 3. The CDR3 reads CASSHPTSGGDTGELFF. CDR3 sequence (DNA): TGTGCCAGCAGCCACCCGACTAGCGGGGGGGACACCGGGGAGCTGTTTTTT. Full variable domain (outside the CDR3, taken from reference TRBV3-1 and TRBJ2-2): DTAVSQTPKYLVTQMGNDKSIKCEQNLGHDTMYWYKQDSKKFLKIMFSYNNKELIINETVPNRFSPKSPDKAHLNLHINSLELGDSAVYFCASSHPTSGGDTGELFFGEGSRLTVL.

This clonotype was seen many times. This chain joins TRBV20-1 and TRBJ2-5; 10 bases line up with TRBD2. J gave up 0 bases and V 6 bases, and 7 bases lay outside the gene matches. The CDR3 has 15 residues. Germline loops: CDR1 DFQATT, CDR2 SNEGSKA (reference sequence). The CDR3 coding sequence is TGCAGTGCCCGAACTAGCGGGGTGTACCAAGAGACCCAGTACTTC. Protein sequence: CSARTSGVYQETQYF.

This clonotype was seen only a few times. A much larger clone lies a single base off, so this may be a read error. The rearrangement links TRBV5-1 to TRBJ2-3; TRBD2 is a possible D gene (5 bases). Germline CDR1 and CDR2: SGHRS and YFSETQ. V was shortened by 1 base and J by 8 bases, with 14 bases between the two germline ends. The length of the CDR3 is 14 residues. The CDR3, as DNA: TGCGCCAGCAGCTTGACGGGAATCGCCGTTACGCAGTATTTT. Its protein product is CASSLTGIAVTQYF. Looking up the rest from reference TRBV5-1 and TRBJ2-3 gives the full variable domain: KAGVTQTPRYLIKTRGQQVTLSCSPISGHRSVSWYQQTPGQGLQFLFEYFSETQRNKGNFPGRFSGRQFSNSRSEMNVSTLELGDSALYLCASSLTGIAVTQYFGPGTRLTVL.

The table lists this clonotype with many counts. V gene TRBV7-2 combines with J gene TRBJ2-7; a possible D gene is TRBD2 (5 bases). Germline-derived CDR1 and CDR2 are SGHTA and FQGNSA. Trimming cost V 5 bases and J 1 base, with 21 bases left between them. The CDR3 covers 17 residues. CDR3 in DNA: TGTGCCAGCAGCCCGGTATCGGGGAGCCGACCTTCCTACGAGCAGTACTTC. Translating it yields CASSPVSGSRPSYEQYF.

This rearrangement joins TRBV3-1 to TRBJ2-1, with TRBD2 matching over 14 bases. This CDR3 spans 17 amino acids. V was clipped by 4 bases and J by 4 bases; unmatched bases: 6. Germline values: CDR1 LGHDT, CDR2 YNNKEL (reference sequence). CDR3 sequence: CASSRGTSGSSYNEQFF. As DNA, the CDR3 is TGTGCCAGCAGCCGTGGGACTAGCGGGAGTTCTTACAATGAGCAGTTCTTC.

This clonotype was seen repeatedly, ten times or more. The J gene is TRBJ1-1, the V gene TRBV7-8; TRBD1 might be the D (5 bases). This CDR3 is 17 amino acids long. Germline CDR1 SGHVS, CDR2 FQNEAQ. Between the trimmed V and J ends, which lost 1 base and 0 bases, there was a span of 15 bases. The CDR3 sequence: CASSLDLAGRLNTEAFF. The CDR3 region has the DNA TGTGCCAGCAGCTTAGATTTGGCAGGGAGGTTGAACACTGAAGCTTTCTTT.

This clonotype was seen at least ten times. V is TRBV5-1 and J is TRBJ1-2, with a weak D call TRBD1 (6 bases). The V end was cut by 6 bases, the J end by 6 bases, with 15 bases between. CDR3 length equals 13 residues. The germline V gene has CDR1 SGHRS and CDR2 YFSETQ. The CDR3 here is CASNNRERDGYTF. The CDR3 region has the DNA TGCGCCAGCAACAACAGGGAACGGGATGGCTACACCTTC. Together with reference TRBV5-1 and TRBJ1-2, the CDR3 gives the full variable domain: KAGVTQTPRYLIKTRGQQVTLSCSPISGHRSVSWYQQTPGQGLQFLFEYFSETQRNKGNFPGRFSGRQFSNSRSEMNVSTLELGDSALYLCASNNRERDGYTFGSGTRLTVV.

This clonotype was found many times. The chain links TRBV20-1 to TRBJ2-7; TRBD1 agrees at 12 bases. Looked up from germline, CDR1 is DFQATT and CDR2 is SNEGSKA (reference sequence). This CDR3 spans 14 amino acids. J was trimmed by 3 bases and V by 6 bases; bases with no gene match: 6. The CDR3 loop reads CSANRDRGLYEQYF. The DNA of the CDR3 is TGCAGTGCAAACCGGGACAGGGGGCTCTACGAGCAGTACTTC.

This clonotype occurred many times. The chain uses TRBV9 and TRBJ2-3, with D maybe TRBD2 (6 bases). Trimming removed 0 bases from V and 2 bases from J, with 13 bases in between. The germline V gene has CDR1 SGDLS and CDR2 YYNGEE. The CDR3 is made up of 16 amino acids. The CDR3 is CASSVVGSGATDTQYF. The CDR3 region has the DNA TGTGCCAGCAGCGTAGTGGGTAGCGGAGCCACAGATACGCAGTATTTT.

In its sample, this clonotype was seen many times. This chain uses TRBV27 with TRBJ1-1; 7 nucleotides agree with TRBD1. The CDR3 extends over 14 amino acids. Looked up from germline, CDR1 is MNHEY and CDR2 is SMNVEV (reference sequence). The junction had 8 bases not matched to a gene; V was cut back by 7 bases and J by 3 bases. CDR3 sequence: CASTPRGSDTEAFF. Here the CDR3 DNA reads TGTGCCAGCACCCCCAGGGGGTCGGACACTGAAGCTTTCTTT.

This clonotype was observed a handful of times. CDR3 in DNA: TGTGCCAGCAGACTTGTGGGGTCCACCGGGGAGCTGTTTTTT. This sequence encodes CASRLVGSTGELFF. The V call is TRBV12-3 or TRBV12-4, the J call TRBJ2-2, with D unclear. This CDR3 has 14 residues. Trimming removed 6 bases at V and 4 bases at J, with 12 bases between.

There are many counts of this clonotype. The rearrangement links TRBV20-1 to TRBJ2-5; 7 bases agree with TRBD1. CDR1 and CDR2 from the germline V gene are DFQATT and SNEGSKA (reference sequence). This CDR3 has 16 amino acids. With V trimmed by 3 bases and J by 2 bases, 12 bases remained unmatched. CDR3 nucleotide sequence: TGCAGTGCTAGGCCCACCGGGACAGTCGGTCAAGAGACCCAGTACTTC. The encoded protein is CSARPTGTVGQETQYF.

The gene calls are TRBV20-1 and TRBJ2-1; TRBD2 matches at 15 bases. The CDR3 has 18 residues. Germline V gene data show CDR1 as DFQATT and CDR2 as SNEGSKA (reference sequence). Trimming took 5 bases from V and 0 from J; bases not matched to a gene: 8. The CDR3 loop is CSASRTSGRAISYNEQFF. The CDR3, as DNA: TGCAGTGCTTCTCGGACTAGCGGGAGGGCCATCTCCTACAATGAGCAGTTCTTC.

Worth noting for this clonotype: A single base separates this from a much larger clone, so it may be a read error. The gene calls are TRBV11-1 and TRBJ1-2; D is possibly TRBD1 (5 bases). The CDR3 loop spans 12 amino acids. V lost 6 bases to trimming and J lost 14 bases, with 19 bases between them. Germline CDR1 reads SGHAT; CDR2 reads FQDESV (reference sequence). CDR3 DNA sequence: TGTGCCAGCAGTTCCGATTTGGGACCGCCTACCTTC. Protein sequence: CASSSDLGPPTF.

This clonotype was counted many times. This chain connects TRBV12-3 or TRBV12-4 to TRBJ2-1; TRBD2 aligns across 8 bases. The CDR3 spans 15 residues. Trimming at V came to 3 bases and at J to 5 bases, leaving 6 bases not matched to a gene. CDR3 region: CASSFITSGNNEQFF. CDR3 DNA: TGTGCCAGCAGTTTTATAACTAGCGGTAACAATGAGCAGTTCTTC.

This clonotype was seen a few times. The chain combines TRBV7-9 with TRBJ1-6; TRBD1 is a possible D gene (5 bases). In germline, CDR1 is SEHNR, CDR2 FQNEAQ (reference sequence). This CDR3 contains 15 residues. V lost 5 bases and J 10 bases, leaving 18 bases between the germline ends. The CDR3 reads CASSPLGRDGSPLHF. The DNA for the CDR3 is TGTGCCAGCAGCCCCCTCGGCAGGGACGGCTCACCCCTCCACTTT.

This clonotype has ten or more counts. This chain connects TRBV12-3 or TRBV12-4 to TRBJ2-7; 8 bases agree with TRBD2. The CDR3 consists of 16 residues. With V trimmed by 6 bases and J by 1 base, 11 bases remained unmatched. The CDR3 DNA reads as TGTGCCAGCAGCAAGTCCAGACTAGCGCAATCCTACGAGCAGTACTTC. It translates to CASSKSRLAQSYEQYF.